Following are 6 T cell receptor beta chains from one sample sequenced in a study of early T cells in non-severe SARS-CoV-2 infection. MiXCR was run by TCRdb on the 5' RACE reads, yielding one entry per CDR3 protein. The sample consists of tens of thousands of distinct CDR3 sequences, approximately 5% of them appearing once. The specimen sequenced was whole blood. These receptors were taken from an adult who was a healthcare worker with PCR-confirmed SARS-CoV-2 infection or an uninfected control (not recorded which).

This clonotype was recorded a few times. This sequence joins TRBV23-1 and TRBJ2-7, with a possible D match to TRBD1 (8 bases). TRBV23-1 is given ORF status, its function remaining uncertain. V was cut by 2 bases and J by 9 bases, with 17 bases left in between. The CDR3 spans 14 residues. As DNA, the CDR3 is TGCGCCAGCAGTCAAGGCAGGGGGCCGGGAGGGCAGTACTTC. Translated: CASSQGRGPGGQYF.

The genes are TRBV20-1 and TRBJ1-6; 11 nucleotides align to TRBD1. V lost 6 bases to trimming and J lost 10 bases; unmatched junction nucleotides: 5. Per the germline V gene, CDR1 is DFQATT and CDR2 is SNEGSKA (reference sequence). This CDR3 comprises 13 residues. The CDR3 nucleotides read TGCAGTGCAAGGACAGGGGGCCAGTCACCCCTCCACTTT. It translates to CSARTGGQSPLHF.

This clonotype was counted between two and nine times. This chain joins TRBV11-1 and TRBJ1-1; no reliable D call. Germline-derived CDR1 and CDR2 are SGHAT and FQDESV (reference sequence). CDR3 length: 13 amino acids. V was pared by 1 base and J by 2 bases, with 5 bases between. The CDR3 spells CASSLEGNTEAFF. The CDR3 DNA is TGTGCCAGCAGCTTAGAGGGAAACACTGAAGCTTTCTTT.

This clonotype has a count of ten or more. The chain couples TRBV7-8 to TRBJ1-5; the D is unclear. Trimming shortened V by 5 bases and J by 9 bases, and 14 bases separated the two germline ends. The CDR3 has 13 amino acids. The germline CDR1 and CDR2 sequences are SGHVS and FQNEAQ. Here the CDR3 reads CASSPSGLSPQHF. The CDR3, as DNA: TGTGCCAGCAGCCCCTCCGGACTTTCGCCCCAGCATTTT.

This clonotype was counted between two and nine times. The chain joins TRBV12-5 to TRBJ2-7; D remains unclear. The CDR3 covers 13 residues. V was cut by 3 bases and J by 5 bases, with 11 bases left in between. Germline loops: CDR1 LGHNT, CDR2 FRNRAP. The CDR3, as DNA: TGTGCTAGTGGTTTCCCGCCAAGCGACGAGCAGTACTTC. Its translation: CASGFPPSDEQYF.

Ten or more counts support this clonotype. The rearrangement links TRBV19 to TRBJ1-2; D is perhaps TRBD1 (5 bases). Germline V gene sequence: CDR1 LNHDA, CDR2 SQIVND (reference sequence). This CDR3 comprises 15 residues. Trimming shortened V by 10 bases and J by 5 bases, and 23 bases separated the two germline ends. The CDR3 sequence: CATSLEDTVWYGYTF. The CDR3 DNA sequence: TGTGCCACTTCACTAGAGGACACTGTGTGGTATGGCTACACCTTC.